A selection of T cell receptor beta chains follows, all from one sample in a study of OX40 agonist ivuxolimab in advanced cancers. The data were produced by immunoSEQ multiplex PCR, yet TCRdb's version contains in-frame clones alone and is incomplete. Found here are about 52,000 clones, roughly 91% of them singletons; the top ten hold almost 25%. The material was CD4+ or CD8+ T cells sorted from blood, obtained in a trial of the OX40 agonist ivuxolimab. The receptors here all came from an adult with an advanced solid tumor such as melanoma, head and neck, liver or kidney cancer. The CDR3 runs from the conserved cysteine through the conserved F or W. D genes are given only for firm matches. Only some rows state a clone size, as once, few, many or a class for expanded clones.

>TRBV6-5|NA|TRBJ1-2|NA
TGTGCCAGCAGTTACTCGACCGGGTTTGGCTACACCTTC
CASSYSTGFGYTF
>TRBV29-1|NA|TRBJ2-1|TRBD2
TGCAGCGTCCCTGGACTAGCGGGATCCAATGAGCAGTTCTTC
CSVPGLAGSNEQFF
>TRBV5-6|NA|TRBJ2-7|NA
TGTGCCAGCAGCTTGGCCGCGGCCCCGGGCGAGCAGTACTTC
CASSLAAAPGEQYF
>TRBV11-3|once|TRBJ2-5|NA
TGTGCCAGCAGCTTAGCCACGGGGGATATAGAGACCCAGTACTTC
CASSLATGDIETQYF
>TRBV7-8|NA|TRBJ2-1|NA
TGTGCCAGCAGCTTACCGGAGAGGTGGGATGAGCAGTTCTTC
CASSLPERWDEQFF
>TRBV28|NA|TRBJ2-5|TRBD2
TGTGCCAGCACCCAACTAGCGGGAGGGCGAGAGACCCAGTACTTC
CASTQLAGGRETQYF
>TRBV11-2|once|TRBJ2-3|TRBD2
TGTGCCAGCAGCTTACCGGGACTAGCGGGAGGGCGGGGTACGCAGTATTTT
CASSLPGLAGGRGTQYF
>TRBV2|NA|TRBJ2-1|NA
TGTGCCGGGGGGATAGCGGGACAGAATGAGCAGTTCTTC
CAGGIAGQNEQFF
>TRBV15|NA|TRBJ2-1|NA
TGTGCCACCAGCGATATTGCTGATGAGCAGTTCTTC
CATSDIADEQFF
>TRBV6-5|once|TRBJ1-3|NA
TGTGCCAGCGGAACAGGCGTTCCTGGAAACACCATATATTTT
CASGTGVPGNTIYF
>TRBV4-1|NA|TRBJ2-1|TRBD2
TGCGCCAGCAGCCACCTGACTAGCGGGGCGTCGGATGAGCAGTTCTTC
CASSHLTSGASDEQFF
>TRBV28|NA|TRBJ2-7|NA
TGTGCCAGCAGTTCGGGGCGCAGAAACGAGCAGTACTTC
CASSSGRRNEQYF
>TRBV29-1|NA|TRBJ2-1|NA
TGCAGCGTTGACTTGACCCCCAGAGACAATGAGCAGTTCTTC
CSVDLTPRDNEQFF
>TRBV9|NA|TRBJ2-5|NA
TGTGCCAGCAGCGTAAATACCATAGAGACCCAGTACTTC
CASSVNTIETQYF
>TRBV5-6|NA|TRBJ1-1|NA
TGTGCCAGCAGCTTAACGGGGAACACTGAAGCTTTCTTT
CASSLTGNTEAFF
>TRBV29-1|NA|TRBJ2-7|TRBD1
TGCAGCGTGGTACCCAGGGGGCTAAGCTCCTACGAGCAGTACTTC
CSVVPRGLSSYEQYF
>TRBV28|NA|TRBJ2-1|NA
TGTGCCAGCAGTTTCGGCGATTGGACCAATGAGCAGTTCTTC
CASSFGDWTNEQFF
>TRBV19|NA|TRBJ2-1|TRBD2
TGTGCCAGTAGTCCACCTGAGACTAGCGGGGAAGACAATGAGCAGTTCTTC
CASSPPETSGEDNEQFF
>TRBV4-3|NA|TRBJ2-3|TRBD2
TGCGCCAGCAGTGATATGACTAGCGGGATGGCGGATACGCAGTATTTT
CASSDMTSGMADTQYF
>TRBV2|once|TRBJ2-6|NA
TGTGCCAGCAGTGAAGGGAGTGGTGGGGCCAACGTCCTGACTTTC
CASSEGSGGANVLTF
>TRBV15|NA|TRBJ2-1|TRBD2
TGTGCCACCAGCAGAGATCCCAGCGGGAGCAATGAGCAGTTCTTC
CATSRDPSGSNEQFF
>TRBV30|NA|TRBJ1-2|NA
TGTGCCTGGAGTTTTCAGGGGAACTATGGCTACACCTTC
CAWSFQGNYGYTF
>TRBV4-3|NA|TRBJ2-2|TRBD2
TGCGCCAGCAGCCAAGAAGCGGGACTCCCCGAGTTTTTT
CASSQEAGLPEFF
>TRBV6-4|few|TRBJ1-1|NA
TGTGCCAGCAGTCCCAGGGCGAACACTGAAGCTTTCTTT
CASSPRANTEAFF
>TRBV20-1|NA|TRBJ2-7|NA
TGCAGTGCTAGATGGGGCGACGAGCAGTACTTC
CSARWGDEQYF
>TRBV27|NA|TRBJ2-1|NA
TGTGCCAGCAGTTTATACTACCGAGGCATTGAGCAGTTCTTC
CASSLYYRGIEQFF
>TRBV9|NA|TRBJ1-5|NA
TGTGCCAGCAGCGTAGATGGGGGAGGTCAGCCCCAGCATTTT
CASSVDGGGQPQHF
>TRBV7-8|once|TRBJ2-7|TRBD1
TGTGCCAGCAGATACAGGGGTGGGTACGAGCAGTACTTC
CASRYRGGYEQYF
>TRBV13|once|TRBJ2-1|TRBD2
TGTGCCAGCAGCCCGAGACTAGCGAAGTACAATGAGCAGTTCTTC
CASSPRLAKYNEQFF
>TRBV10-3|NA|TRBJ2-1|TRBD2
TGTGCCATCAGTGAGTCGACTAGCGGGAGATATAATGAGCAGTTCTTC
CAISESTSGRYNEQFF
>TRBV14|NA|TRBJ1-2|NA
TGTGCCAGCAGCCAAGAAGGCCTGGGGAACTATGGCTACACCTTC
CASSQEGLGNYGYTF
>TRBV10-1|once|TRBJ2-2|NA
TGCGCCAGCAGTGAGTCGACGGGGACCGGGGAGCTGTTTTTT
CASSESTGTGELFF
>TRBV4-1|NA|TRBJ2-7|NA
TGCGCCAGCAGCCAAGATCCGTCCCCCTACTACGAGCAGTACTTC
CASSQDPSPYYEQYF
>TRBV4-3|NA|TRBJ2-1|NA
TGCGCCAGCAGCCTCGGGGTAGCCACCTACAATGAGCAGTTCTTC
CASSLGVATYNEQFF
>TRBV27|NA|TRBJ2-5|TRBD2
TGTGCCAGCAGTTTTTTGGCTGAGTGGGGACTAGCGGGAGGGCCAAGGCTTGAGACCCAGTACTTC
CASSFLAEWGLAGGPRLETQYF
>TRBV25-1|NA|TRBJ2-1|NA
TGTGCCAGCAGTGGCCTAGAGGGTTCGTCCTACAATGAGCAGTTCTTC
CASSGLEGSSYNEQFF
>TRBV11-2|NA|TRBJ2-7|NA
TGTGCCAGCAGCTTAGATCATCCAGGGGGGGACGAGCAGTACTTC
CASSLDHPGGDEQYF
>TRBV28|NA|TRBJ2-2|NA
TGTGCCAGCAGTTCCCCCTTGGCTACCGGGGAGCTGTTTTTT
CASSSPLATGELFF
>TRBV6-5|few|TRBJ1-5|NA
TGTGCCAGCAGTTACTCGAATAGCAATCAGCCCCAGCATTTT
CASSYSNSNQPQHF
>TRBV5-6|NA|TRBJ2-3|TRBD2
TGTGCCAGCAGCTTGAAACGCGGGAGGGCCATAGAGGATACGCAGTATTTT
CASSLKRGRAIEDTQYF
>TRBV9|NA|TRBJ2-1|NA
TGTGCCAGCAGCGTGGGAGGAGGTGTATACAATGAGCAGTTCTTC
CASSVGGGVYNEQFF
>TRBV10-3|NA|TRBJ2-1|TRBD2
TGTGCCATCAGTGTGGGGCGGGAGGGCCCCTACAATGAGCAGTTCTTC
CAISVGREGPYNEQFF
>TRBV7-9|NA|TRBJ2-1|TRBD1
TGTGCCAGCAGCCCGACAGGGTCTTTCTACAATGAGCAGTTCTTC
CASSPTGSFYNEQFF